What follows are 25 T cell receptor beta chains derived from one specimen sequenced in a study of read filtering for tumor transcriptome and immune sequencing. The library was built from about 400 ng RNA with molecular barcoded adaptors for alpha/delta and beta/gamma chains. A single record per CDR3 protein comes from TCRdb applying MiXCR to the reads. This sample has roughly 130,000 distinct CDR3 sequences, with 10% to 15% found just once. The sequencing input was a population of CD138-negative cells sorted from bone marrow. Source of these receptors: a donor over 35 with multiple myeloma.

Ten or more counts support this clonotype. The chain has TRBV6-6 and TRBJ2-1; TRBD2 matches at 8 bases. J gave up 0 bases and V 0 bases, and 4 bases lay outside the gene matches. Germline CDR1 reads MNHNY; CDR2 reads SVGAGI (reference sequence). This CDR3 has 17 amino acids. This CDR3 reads CASSYSTSDSSYNEQFF. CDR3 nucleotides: TGTGCCAGCAGTTACTCGACTAGCGACAGCTCCTACAATGAGCAGTTCTTC.

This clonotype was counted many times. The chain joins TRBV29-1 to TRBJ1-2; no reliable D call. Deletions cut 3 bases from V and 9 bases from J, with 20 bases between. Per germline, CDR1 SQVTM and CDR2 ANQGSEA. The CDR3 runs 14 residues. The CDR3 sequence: CSVDPDGTQISYTF. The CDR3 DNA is TGCAGCGTTGATCCGGACGGAACCCAGATTAGCTACACCTTC.

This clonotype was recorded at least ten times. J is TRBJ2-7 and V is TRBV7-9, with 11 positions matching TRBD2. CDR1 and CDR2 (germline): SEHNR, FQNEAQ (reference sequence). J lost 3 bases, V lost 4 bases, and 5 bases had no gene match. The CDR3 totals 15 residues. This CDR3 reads CASSSTSGSFYEQYF. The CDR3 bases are TGTGCCAGCAGCTCCACTAGCGGGAGCTTCTACGAGCAGTACTTC.

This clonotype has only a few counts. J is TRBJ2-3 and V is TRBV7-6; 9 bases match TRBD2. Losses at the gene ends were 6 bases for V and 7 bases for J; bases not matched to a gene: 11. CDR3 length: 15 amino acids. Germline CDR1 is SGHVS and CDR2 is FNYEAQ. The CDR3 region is CASRNIAGELYTQYF. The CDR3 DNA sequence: TGTGCCAGCAGGAATATAGCGGGGGAATTATATACGCAGTATTTT.

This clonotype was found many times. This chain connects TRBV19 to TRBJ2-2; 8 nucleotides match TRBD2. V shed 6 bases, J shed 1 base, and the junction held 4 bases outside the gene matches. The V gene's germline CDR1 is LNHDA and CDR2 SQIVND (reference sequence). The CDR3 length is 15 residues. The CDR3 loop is CASSREGLNTGELFF. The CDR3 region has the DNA TGTGCCAGTAGCCGGGAGGGACTGAACACCGGGGAGCTGTTTTTT. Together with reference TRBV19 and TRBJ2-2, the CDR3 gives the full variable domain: DGGITQSPKYLFRKEGQNVTLSCEQNLNHDAMYWYRQDPGQGLRLIYYSQIVNDFQKGDIAEGYSVSREKKESFPLTVTSAQKNPTAFYLCASSREGLNTGELFFGEGSRLTVL.

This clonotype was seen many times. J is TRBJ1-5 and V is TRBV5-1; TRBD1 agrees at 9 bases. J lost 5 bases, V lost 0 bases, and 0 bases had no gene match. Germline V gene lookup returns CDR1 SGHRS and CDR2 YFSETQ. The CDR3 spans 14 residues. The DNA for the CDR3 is TGCGCCAGCAGCTTGGGACAGGGGGATCAGCCCCAGCATTTT. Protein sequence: CASSLGQGDQPQHF.

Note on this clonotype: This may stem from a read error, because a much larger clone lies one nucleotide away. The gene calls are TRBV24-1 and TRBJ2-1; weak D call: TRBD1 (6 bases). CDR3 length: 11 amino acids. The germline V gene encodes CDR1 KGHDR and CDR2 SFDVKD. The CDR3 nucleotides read TGTGCCACCGGACAGTACAATGGGCAGTTCTTC. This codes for CATGQYNGQFF.

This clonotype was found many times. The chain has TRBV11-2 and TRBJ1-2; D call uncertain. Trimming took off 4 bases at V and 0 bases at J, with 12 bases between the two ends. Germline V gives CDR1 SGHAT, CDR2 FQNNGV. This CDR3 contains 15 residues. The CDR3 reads CASSSNDGANYGYTF. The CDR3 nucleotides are TGTGCCAGCAGCTCGAACGACGGAGCTAACTATGGCTACACCTTC.

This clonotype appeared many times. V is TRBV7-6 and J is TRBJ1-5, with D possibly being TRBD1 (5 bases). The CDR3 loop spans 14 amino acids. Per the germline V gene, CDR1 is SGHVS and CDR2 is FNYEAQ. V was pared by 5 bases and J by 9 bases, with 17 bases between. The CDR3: CASSAGPRGWPQHF. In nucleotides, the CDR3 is TGTGCCAGCAGCGCGGGACCGCGGGGCTGGCCCCAGCATTTT.

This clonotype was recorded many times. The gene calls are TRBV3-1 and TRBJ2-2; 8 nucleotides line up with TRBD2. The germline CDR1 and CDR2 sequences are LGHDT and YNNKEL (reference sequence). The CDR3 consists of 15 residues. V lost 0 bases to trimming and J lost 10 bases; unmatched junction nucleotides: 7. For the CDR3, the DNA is TGTGCCAGCAGCCAAGAGGGAGCGGGGGCCGCGGAGCTGTTTTTT. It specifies CASSQEGAGAAELFF.

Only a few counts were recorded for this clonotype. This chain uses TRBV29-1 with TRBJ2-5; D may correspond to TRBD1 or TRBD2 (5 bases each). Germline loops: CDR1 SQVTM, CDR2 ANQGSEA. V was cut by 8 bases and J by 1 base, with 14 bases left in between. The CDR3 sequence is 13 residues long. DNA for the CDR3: TGCAGCACTGGGGGTCTGACCCAAGAGACCCAGTACTTC. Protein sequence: CSTGGLTQETQYF.

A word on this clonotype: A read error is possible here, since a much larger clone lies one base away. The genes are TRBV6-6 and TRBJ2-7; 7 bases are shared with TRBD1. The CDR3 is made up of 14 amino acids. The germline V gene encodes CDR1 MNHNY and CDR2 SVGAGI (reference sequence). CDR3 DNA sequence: TGTGCCAGCAGTTCACGGGACAGAGGATACGGGCAGTACTTC. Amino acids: CASSSRDRGYGQYF.

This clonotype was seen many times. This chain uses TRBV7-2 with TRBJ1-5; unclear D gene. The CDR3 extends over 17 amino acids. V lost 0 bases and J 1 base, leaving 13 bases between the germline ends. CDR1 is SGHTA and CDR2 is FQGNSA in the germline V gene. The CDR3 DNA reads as TGTGCCAGCAGCTTAGCGAGGCCGGGAAGGAGCAATCAGCCCCAGCATTTT. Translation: CASSLARPGRSNQPQHF. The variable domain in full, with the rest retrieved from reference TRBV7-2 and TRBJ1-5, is GAGVSQSPSNKVTEKGKDVELRCDPISGHTALYWYRQSLGQGLEFLIYFQGNSAPDKSGLPSDRFSAERTGGSVSTLTIQRTQQEDSAVYLCASSLARPGRSNQPQHFGDGTRLSIL.

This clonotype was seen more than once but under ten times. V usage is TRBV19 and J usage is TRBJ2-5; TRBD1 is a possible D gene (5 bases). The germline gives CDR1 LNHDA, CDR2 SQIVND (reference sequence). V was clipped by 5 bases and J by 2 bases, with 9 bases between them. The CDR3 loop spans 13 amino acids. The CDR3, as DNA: TGTGCCAGTAGTGATGGACAACAAGAGACCCAGTACTTC. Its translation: CASSDGQQETQYF.

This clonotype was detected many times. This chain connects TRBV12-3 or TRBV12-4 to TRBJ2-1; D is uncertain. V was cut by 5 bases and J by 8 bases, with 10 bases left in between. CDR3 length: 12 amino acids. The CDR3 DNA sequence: TGTGCCAGCAGTCCGCAGGTTTATGAGCAGTTCTTC. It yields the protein CASSPQVYEQFF.

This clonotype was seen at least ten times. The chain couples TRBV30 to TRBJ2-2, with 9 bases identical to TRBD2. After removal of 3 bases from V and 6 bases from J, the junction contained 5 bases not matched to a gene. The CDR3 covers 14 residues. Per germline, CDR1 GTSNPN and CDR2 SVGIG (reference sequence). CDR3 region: CAWSRTSAAGELFF. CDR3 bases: TGTGCCTGGAGCCGGACTAGCGCGGCCGGGGAGCTGTTTTTT.

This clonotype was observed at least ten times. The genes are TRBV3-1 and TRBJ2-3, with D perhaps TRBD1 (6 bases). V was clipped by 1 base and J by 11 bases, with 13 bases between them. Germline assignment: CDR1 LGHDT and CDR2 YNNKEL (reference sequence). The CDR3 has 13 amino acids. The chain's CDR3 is CASSQAEGQKQYF. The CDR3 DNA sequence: TGTGCCAGCAGCCAAGCGGAAGGACAGAAGCAGTATTTT.

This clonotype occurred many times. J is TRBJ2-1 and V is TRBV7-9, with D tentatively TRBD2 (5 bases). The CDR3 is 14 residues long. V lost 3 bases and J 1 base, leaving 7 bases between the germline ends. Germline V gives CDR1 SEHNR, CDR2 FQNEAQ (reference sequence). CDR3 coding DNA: TGTGCCAGCAGCTTCCGGGGTTCCTACAATGAGCAGTTCTTC. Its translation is CASSFRGSYNEQFF.

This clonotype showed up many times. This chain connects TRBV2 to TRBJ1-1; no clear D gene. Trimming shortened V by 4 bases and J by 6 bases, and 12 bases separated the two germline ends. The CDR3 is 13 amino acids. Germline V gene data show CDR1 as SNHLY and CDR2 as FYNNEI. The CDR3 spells CASSVDPVAEAFF. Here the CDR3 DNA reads TGTGCCAGCAGTGTTGACCCGGTGGCTGAAGCTTTCTTT. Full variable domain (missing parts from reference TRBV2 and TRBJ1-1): EPEVTQTPSHQVTQMGQEVILRCVPISNHLYFYWYRQILGQKVEFLVSFYNNEISEKSEIFDDQFSVERPDGSNFTLKIRSTKLEDSAMYFCASSVDPVAEAFFGQGTRLTVV.

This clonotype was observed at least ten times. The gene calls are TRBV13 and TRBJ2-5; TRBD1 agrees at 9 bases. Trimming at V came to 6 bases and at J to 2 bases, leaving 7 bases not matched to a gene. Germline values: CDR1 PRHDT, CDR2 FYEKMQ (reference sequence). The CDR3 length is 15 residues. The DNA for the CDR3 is TGTGCCAGCAGTCCGGACAGGGGATTTCAAGAGACCCAGTACTTC. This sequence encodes CASSPDRGFQETQYF.

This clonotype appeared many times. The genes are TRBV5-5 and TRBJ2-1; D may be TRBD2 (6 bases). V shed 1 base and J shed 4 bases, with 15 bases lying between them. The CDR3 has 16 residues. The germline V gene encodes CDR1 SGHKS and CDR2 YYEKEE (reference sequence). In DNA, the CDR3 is TGTGCCAGCAGCTTGAAGTTGGGGACTCCATACAATGAGCAGTTCTTC. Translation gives CASSLKLGTPYNEQFF. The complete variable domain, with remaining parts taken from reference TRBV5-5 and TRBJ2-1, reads DAGVTQSPTHLIKTRGQQVTLRCSPISGHKSVSWYQQVLGQGPQFIFQYYEKEERGRGNFPDRFSARQFPNYSSELNVNALLLGDSALYLCASSLKLGTPYNEQFFGPGTRLTVL.

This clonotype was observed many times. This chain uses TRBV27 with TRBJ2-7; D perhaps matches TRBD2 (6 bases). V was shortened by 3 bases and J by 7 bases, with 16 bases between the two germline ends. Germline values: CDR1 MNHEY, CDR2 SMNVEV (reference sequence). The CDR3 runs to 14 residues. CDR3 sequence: CASSFSRDSGEQYF. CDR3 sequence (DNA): TGTGCCAGCAGTTTCAGCAGGGACTCGGGTGAGCAGTACTTC.

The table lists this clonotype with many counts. CDR3 loop: CASSKGRSASSYNEQFF. The CDR3 bases are TGTGCCAGTAGCAAGGGTCGATCTGCTAGCTCCTACAATGAGCAGTTCTTC. V and J are TRBV19 and TRBJ2-1; D is uncertain. Trimming left V 6 bases short and J 0 bases short, with 18 bases between. CDR1 is LNHDA and CDR2 is SQIVND in the germline V gene (reference sequence). The CDR3 is 17 residues long.

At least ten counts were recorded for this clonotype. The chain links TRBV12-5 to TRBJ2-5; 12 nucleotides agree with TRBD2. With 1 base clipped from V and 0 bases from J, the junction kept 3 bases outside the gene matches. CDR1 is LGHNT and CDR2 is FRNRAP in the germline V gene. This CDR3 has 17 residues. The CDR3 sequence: CASGLGTSGDNQETQYF. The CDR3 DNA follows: TGTGCTAGTGGTTTGGGGACTAGCGGGGACAACCAAGAGACCCAGTACTTC.

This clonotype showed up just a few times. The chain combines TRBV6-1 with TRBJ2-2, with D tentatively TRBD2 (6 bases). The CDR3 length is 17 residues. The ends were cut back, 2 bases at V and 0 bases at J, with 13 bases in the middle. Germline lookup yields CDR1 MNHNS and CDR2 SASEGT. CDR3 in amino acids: CASSESDGGPNTGELFF. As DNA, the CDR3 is TGTGCCAGCAGTGAATCAGACGGGGGTCCGAACACCGGGGAGCTGTTTTTT.